This T cell receptor beta chain emerged from a study of blood T cell repertoires in COVID-19. Study summary: The United States, Italy and Spain provided the acute and convalescent COVID-19 samples.

Seattle enrolled patients during active infection and tracked them longitudinally. This CDR3 comprises 15 residues. The V end lost 8 bases, the J end lost 4 bases, and 18 bases lay between the germline ends. The germline V gene has CDR1 LNHDA and CDR2 SQIVND (reference sequence). In the original processing: Researchers report that nucleated cell counts were estimated from reference gene primer amplification. Profiling relied on immunoSEQ multiplex PCR, and the TCRdb table lists in-frame clones only, not all of them. D and trimming come from the DNA, and the V and J calls and clone size come from that table. In the table there are about 69,000 clones, more than 75% of which are singletons.

The chain employs TRBV19 and TRBJ1-3; TRBD1 is a possible D gene (5 bases). The TCR originated in a man between 40 and 49 years old with COVID-19, enrolled during active disease. The sequenced sample consisted of peripheral blood. This CDR3 reads CASSSSQGPGNTIYF. CDR3 nucleotide sequence: TGTGCCAGTTCCTCTTCTCAGGGTCCCGGAAACACCATATATTTT.